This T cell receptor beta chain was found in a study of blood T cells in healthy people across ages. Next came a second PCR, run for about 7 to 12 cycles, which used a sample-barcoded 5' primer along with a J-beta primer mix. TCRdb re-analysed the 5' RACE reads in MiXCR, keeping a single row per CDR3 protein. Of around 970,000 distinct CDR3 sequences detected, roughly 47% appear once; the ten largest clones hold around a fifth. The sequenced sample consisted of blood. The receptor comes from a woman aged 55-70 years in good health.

CDR3: CATRAPEGADTQYF. The CDR3 DNA sequence: TGTGCCACCCGAGCGCCGGAGGGGGCAGATACGCAGTATTTT. The genes are TRBV10-3 and TRBJ2-3; D may be TRBD1 or TRBD2 (6 bases each). This CDR3 has 14 amino acids. From germline, CDR1 is ENHRY and CDR2 SYGVKD. The V end lost 10 bases, the J end lost 4 bases, and 18 bases lay between the germline ends.